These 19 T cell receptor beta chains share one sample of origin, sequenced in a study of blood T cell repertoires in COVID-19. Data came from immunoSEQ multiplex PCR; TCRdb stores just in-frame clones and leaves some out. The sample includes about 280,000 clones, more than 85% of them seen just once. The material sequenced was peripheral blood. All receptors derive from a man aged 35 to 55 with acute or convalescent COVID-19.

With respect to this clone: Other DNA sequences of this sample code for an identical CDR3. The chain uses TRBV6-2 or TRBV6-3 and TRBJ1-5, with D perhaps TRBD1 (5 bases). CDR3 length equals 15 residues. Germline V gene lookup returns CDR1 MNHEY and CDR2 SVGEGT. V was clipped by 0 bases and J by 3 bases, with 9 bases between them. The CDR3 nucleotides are TGTGCCAGCAGTTACTCGTCAGGGTTCAATCAGCCCCAGCATTTT. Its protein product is CASSYSSGFNQPQHF.

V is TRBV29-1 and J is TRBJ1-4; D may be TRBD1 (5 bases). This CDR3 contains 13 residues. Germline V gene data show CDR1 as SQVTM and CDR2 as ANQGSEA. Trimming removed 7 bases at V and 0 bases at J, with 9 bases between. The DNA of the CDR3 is TGCAGCGCCAGGGCTGCAACTAATGAAAAACTGTTTTTT. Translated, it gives CSARAATNEKLFF.

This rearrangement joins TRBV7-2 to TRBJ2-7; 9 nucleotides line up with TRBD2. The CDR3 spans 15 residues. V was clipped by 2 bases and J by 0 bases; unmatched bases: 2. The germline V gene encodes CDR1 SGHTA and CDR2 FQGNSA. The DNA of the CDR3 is TGTGCCAGCAGCTTACGAGCGGGGGGCTCCTACGAGCAGTACTTC. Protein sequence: CASSLRAGGSYEQYF. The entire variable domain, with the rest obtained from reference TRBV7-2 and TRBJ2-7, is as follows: GAGVSQSPSNKVTEKGKDVELRCDPISGHTALYWYRQSLGQGLEFLIYFQGNSAPDKSGLPSDRFSAERTGGSVSTLTIQRTQQEDSAVYLCASSLRAGGSYEQYFGPGTRLTVT.

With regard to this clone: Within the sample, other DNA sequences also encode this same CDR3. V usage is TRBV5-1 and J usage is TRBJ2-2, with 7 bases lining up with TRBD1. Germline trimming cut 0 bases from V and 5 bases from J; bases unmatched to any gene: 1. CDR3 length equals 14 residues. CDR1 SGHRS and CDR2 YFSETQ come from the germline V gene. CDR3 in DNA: TGCGCCAGCAGCTTGGGACAGGGAACCGGGGAGCTGTTTTTT. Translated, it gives CASSLGQGTGELFF.

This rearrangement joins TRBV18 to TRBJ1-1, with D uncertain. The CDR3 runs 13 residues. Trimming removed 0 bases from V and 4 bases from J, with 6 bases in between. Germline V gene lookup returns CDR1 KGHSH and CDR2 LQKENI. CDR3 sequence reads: CASSPPMATEAFF. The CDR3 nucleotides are TGTGCCAGCTCACCACCGATGGCCACTGAAGCTTTCTTT.

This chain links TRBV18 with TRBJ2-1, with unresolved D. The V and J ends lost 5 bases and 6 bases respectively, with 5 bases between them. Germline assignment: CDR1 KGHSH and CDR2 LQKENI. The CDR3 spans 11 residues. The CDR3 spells CASSGRNEQFF. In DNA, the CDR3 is TGTGCCAGCTCAGGGCGCAATGAGCAGTTCTTC.

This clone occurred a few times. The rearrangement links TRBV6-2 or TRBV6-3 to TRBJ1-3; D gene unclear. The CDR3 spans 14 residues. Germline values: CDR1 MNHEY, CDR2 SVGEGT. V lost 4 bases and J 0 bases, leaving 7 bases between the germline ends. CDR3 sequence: CASSSGNSGNTIYF. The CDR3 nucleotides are TGTGCCAGCAGTTCAGGCAACTCTGGAAACACCATATATTTT.

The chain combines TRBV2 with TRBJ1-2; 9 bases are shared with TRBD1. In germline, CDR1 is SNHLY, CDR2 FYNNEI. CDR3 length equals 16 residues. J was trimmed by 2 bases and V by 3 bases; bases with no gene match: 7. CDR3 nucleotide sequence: TGTGCCAGCAGTGACCCTCCGGGACAGGGAAACTATGGCTACACCTTC. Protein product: CASSDPPGQGNYGYTF.

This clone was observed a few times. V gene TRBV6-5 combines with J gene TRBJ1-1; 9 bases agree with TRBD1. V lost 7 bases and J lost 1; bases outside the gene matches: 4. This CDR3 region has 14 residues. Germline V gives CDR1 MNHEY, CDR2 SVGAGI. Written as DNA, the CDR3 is TGTGCCAGCACCTGGGACAGGGCGAACACTGAAGCTTTCTTT. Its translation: CASTWDRANTEAFF.

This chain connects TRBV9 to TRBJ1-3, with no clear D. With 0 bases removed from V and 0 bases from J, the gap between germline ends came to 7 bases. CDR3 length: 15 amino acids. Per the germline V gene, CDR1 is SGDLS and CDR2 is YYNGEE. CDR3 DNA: TGTGCCAGCAGCGTAGATGCAGTCTCTGGAAACACCATATATTTT. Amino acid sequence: CASSVDAVSGNTIYF. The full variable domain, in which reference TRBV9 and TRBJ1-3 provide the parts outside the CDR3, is DSGVTQTPKHLITATGQRVTLRCSPRSGDLSVYWYQQSLDQGLQFLIQYYNGEERAKGNILERFSAQQFPDLHSELNLSSLELGDSALYFCASSVDAVSGNTIYFGEGSWLTVV.

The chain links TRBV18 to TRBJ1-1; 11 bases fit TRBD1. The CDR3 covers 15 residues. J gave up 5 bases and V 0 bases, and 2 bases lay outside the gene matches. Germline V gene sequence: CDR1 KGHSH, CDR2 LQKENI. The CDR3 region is CASSPPGQGGTEAFF. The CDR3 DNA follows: TGTGCCAGCTCACCACCGGGACAGGGGGGGACTGAAGCTTTCTTT.

The DNA for the CDR3 is TGTGCCAGCAGCGACGGGACTGCCTACGAGCAGTACTTC. It is translated as CASSDGTAYEQYF. V is TRBV11-2 and J is TRBJ2-7; perhaps TRBD2 as D (6 bases). Trimming took off 5 bases at V and 2 bases at J, with 10 bases between the two ends. The germline gives CDR1 SGHAT, CDR2 FQNNGV. This CDR3 is built from 13 residues.

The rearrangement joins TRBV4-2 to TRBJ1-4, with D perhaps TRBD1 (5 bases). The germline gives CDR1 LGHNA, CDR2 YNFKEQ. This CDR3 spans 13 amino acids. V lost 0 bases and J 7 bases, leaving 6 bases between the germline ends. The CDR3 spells CASSQDQGEKLFF. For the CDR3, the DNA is TGTGCCAGCAGCCAAGATCAGGGTGAAAAACTGTTTTTT.

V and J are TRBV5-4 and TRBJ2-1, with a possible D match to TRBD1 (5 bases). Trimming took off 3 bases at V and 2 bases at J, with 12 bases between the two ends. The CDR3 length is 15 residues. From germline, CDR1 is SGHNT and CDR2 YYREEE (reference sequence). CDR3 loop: CASSSRQGTYNEQFF. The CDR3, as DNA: TGTGCCAGCAGCTCCAGGCAGGGTACCTACAATGAGCAGTTCTTC.

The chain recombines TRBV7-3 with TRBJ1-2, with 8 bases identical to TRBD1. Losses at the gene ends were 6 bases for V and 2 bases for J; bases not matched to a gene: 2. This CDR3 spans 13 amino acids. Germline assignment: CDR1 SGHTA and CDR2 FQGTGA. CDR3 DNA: TGTGCCAGCAGTCGGACAGGGAACTATGGCTACACCTTC. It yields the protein CASSRTGNYGYTF.

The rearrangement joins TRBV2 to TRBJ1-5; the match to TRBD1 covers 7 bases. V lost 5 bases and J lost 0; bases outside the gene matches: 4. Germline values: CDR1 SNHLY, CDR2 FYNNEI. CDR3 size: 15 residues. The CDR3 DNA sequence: TGTGCCAGCAGTCCTCAGGGGGTTAGCAATCAGCCCCAGCATTTT. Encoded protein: CASSPQGVSNQPQHF.

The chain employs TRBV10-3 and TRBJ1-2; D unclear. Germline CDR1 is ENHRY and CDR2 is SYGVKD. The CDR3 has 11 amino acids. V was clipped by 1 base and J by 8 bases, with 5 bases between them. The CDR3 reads CAISEFGGYTF. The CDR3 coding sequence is TGTGCCATCAGTGAGTTTGGCGGCTACACCTTC.

The CDR3 DNA reads as TGCGCCAGCAGCTCGCCGACAGGGCGCGAGCAGTACTTC. Translation: CASSSPTGREQYF. V usage is TRBV5-1 and J usage is TRBJ2-7, with 7 bases matching TRBD1. This CDR3 is 13 amino acids long. CDR1 and CDR2 (germline): SGHRS, YFSETQ. The V segment lost 3 bases and the J segment 6 bases; nucleotides outside the gene matches: 6.

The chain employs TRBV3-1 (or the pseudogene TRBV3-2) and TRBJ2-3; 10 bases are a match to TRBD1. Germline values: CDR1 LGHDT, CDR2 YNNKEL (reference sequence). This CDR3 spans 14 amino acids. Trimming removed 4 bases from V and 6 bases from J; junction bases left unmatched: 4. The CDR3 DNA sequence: TGTGCCAGCAGCCTGACAGGGGGCTGGGATACGCAGTATTTT. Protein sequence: CASSLTGGWDTQYF.